This T cell receptor (beta chain) was sequenced in a study of T cell repertoires in aging, cancer and after chemotherapy. Study-level information: Donors were grouped into six age bands spanning 30 or younger through 70 or older. The study's findings and limits: In cancer patients, declining TCR diversity with age involved lost richness and lost evenness.

In its sample, this clonotype is medium-sized. Its antigen is unidentified. Rearranged V-D-J TRB sequences were amplified with a mixed TRB-A/B primer pool. One entry per CDR3 protein, called by TCRdb with MiXCR from the multiplex PCR reads. The sample records about 13,000 distinct CDR3 sequences, more than 25% being singletons. The ends were cut back, 3 bases at V and 0 bases at J, with 5 bases in the middle. Germline CDR1 DFQATT, CDR2 SNEGSKA (reference sequence). This CDR3 region has 12 residues. The template was genomic DNA from peripheral blood, not RNA. The sample consisted of blood. The origin of this receptor is a human donor in good health. This sequence joins TRBV20-1 and TRBJ1-1, with D uncertain. The CDR3 region has the DNA TGCAGTGCTAGGGAGTTGAACACTGAAGCTTTCTTT. This translates into CSARELNTEAFF.